This TCR beta chain was retrieved from a study of T cells in Graves' hyperthyroidism and ophthalmopathy. The V end lost 2 bases, the J end lost 9 bases, and 13 bases lay between the germline ends. CDR1 and CDR2 (germline): MDHEN, SYDVKM. The CDR3 has 13 residues. Hyperthyroidism of Graves' type that showed no ophthalmopathy progression within 18 months was stable. TCR beta CDR3 regions were amplified from RNA. The HTBI primer set served for first-round RT-PCR of the TCR CDR3. Using its own MiXCR run on the multiplex PCR reads, TCRdb lists one record per CDR3 protein. In the table there are around 340,000 distinct CDR3 sequences, approximately 15% of which are singletons.

The chain employs TRBV28 and TRBJ2-5, with no clear D. Sequencing was carried out using blood. The receptor was isolated from a woman aged 25 to 39 with Graves' hyperthyroidism. The CDR3 bases are TGTGCCAGCAGTTTAACCCCCCCCCCTCCCCAGTACTTC. This codes for CASSLTPPPPQYF.